The 20 T cell receptor beta chains given below trace back to one sample, sequenced in a study of blood T cell repertoires in COVID-19. TCRdb's copy holds only in-frame clones and misses some; the assay was immunoSEQ multiplex PCR. The top ten hold 5.5% to 6.5% of the sample, which has almost 250,000 clones, about 82% seen once. The sequencing sample was made of peripheral blood. The receptor source for this set is a woman aged 80 or over with COVID-19, enrolled during active disease.

This clone was detected once. This chain joins TRBV5-4 and TRBJ1-2; TRBD1 matches at 8 bases. This CDR3 contains 15 residues. From germline, CDR1 is SGHNT and CDR2 YYREEE (reference sequence). V gave up 4 bases and J gave up 8 bases; unmatched junction bases: 13. The CDR3 is CASSTLGTGGSGYTF. The CDR3, as DNA: TGTGCCAGCAGCACGCTAGGGACAGGTGGTAGCGGCTACACCTTC.

This clone has only a few counts. J is TRBJ1-1 and V is TRBV28, with D perhaps TRBD1 (5 bases). Trimming left V 6 bases short and J 11 bases short, with 16 bases between. CDR1 and CDR2 (germline): MDHEN, SYDVKM. This CDR3 has 12 amino acids. The CDR3 DNA reads as TGTGCCAGCAGCCCTGAGACGGGGGTGGCTTTCTTT. Translation: CASSPETGVAFF.

This clone was detected only once. The genes are TRBV2 and TRBJ1-2; TRBD1 aligns across 10 bases. The V segment lost 6 bases and the J segment 4 bases; nucleotides outside the gene matches: 5. The length of the CDR3 is 14 residues. Germline CDR1 and CDR2: SNHLY and FYNNEI. CDR3 in amino acids: CASSRQGASYGYTF. The CDR3 DNA sequence: TGTGCCAGCAGCCGACAGGGGGCAAGCTATGGCTACACCTTC.

This chain uses TRBV3-1 (or the pseudogene TRBV3-2) with TRBJ2-1, with D possibly TRBD2 on 5 matching bases. CDR3 length: 13 amino acids. Per the germline V gene, CDR1 is LGHDT and CDR2 is YNNKEL (reference sequence). Trimming shortened V by 4 bases and J by 10 bases, and 14 bases separated the two germline ends. CDR3 residues: CASSPTRAREQFF. CDR3 DNA: TGTGCCAGCAGCCCCACTAGAGCGCGGGAGCAGTTCTTC.

This chain uses TRBV29-1 with TRBJ1-2, with 10 bases that match TRBD1. V was clipped by 7 bases and J by 2 bases; unmatched bases: 4. This CDR3 comprises 13 residues. The germline V gene encodes CDR1 SQVTM and CDR2 ANQGSEA. The CDR3 sequence is CSGGTGENYGYTF. In DNA, the CDR3 is TGCAGCGGTGGGACAGGGGAGAACTATGGCTACACCTTC.

CDR3 loop: CASSKGIWRGVSDNEQFF. CDR3 bases: TGTGCCAGCAGCAAAGGGATTTGGCGGGGGGTATCAGACAATGAGCAGTTCTTC. V usage is TRBV21-1 and J usage is TRBJ2-1; TRBD2 is the table's D call, not checked against the DNA. TRBV21-1 is a known pseudogene. CDR3 length equals 18 residues.

The chain recombines TRBV29-1 with TRBJ1-4, with TRBD1 matching 9 bases. The CDR3 runs 13 residues. Trimming cost V 1 base and J 6 bases; bases outside gene matches: 0. Germline V gene data show CDR1 as SQVTM and CDR2 as ANQGSEA. As DNA, the CDR3 is TGCAGCGTTGAAGGGACAGGGGATGAAAAACTGTTTTTT. Amino acids: CSVEGTGDEKLFF.

The J gene is TRBJ2-3, the V gene TRBV6-4; TRBD2 aligns across 8 bases. Germline V gene lookup returns CDR1 MRHNA and CDR2 SNTAGT. The V and J ends lost 1 base and 4 bases, in that order; junction bases with no gene match: 4. The CDR3 runs 15 residues. The DNA of the CDR3 is TGTGCCAGCAGTGACTACGGGGGGGCCGCAGATACGCAGTATTTT. Encoded protein: CASSDYGGAADTQYF.

The J gene is TRBJ1-1, the V gene TRBV6-5; 8 nucleotides line up with TRBD1. With 6 bases clipped from V and 0 bases from J, the junction kept 6 bases outside the gene matches. CDR1 is MNHEY, CDR2 SVGAGI, per germline. CDR3 length: 15 residues. In DNA, the CDR3 is TGTGCCAGCAGGGACCAGGACAGGGTGAACACTGAAGCTTTCTTT. This sequence encodes CASRDQDRVNTEAFF.

This clone appeared once. The chain carries TRBV5-5 and TRBJ2-7; 13 bases are a match to TRBD2. Trimming took 1 base from V and 7 from J; bases not matched to a gene: 8. CDR3 length: 16 residues. Germline V gene lookup returns CDR1 SGHKS and CDR2 YYEKEE (reference sequence). The chain's CDR3 is CASSLPGLAGYLEQYV. The CDR3 DNA reads TGTGCCAGCAGCTTGCCGGGACTAGCGGGGTACTTGGAGCAGTACGTC.

This sequence joins TRBV4-2 and TRBJ2-7; a possible D gene is TRBD2 (6 bases). Germline V gives CDR1 LGHNA, CDR2 YNFKEQ. The CDR3 length is 16 residues. V lost 2 bases and J lost 2, with 16 bases in between. The DNA of the CDR3 is TGTGCCAGCAGCCAAACCGGGGGAGGAGGTCCCTACGAGCAGTACTTC. Translated, it gives CASSQTGGGGPYEQYF.

The V gene is TRBV28, the J gene TRBJ1-2; TRBD1 agrees at 11 bases. J gave up 4 bases and V 5 bases, and 9 bases lay outside the gene matches. The CDR3 runs 16 residues. The germline gives CDR1 MDHEN, CDR2 SYDVKM. The CDR3 DNA sequence: TGTGCCAGCAGTACTGGACAGGGGGCTACTATCTATGGCTACACCTTC. Its translation is CASSTGQGATIYGYTF.

In DNA, the CDR3 is TGTGCCAGCTCACCACCGGCAGGCCCCATCGAAAAACTGTTTTTT. This sequence encodes CASSPPAGPIEKLFF. The V call is TRBV18, the J call TRBJ1-4; D gene uncertain. CDR3 size: 15 residues. Germline V gives CDR1 KGHSH, CDR2 LQKENI. V was cut by 0 bases and J by 8 bases, with 13 bases left in between.

Here the CDR3 reads CASNRGGVGIGPQHF. CDR3 coding DNA: TGTGCCAGCAATAGAGGGGGAGTAGGAATCGGGCCCCAGCATTTT. The V gene is TRBV28, the J gene TRBJ1-5; the D gene is possibly TRBD1 (6 bases). Germline CDR1 MDHEN, CDR2 SYDVKM. The CDR3 has 15 residues. V was pared by 7 bases and J by 9 bases, with 22 bases between.

The CDR3 region has the DNA TGTGCCAGCAGCGCCGGGTGGGATGGCTACACCTTC. As protein: CASSAGWDGYTF. The rearrangement links TRBV5-8 to TRBJ1-2; D is unclear. Germline CDR1 reads SGHTS; CDR2 reads YDEGEE. V lost 4 bases and J lost 6, with 10 bases in between. The CDR3 extends over 12 amino acids.

This rearrangement joins TRBV5-6 to TRBJ1-1; the D gene is possibly TRBD1 (5 bases). The V end was cut by 1 base, the J end by 0 bases, with 13 bases between. The CDR3 has 16 residues. CDR1 is SGHDT, CDR2 YYEEEE, per germline. CDR3 sequence: CASSLTPRGLNTEAFF. In DNA, the CDR3 is TGTGCCAGCAGCTTGACCCCTAGGGGATTGAACACTGAAGCTTTCTTT.

The genes are TRBV20-1 and TRBJ2-7, with no clear D. The V gene lost 1 base and the J gene lost 5 bases, with 6 bases spanning the gap. The CDR3 runs 11 residues. The germline CDR1 and CDR2 sequences are DFQATT and SNEGSKA (reference sequence). The DNA of the CDR3 is TGCAGTGCTAGAGGAGCAAACGAGCAGTACGTC. Translating it yields CSARGANEQYV.

This clone was detected only once. This chain connects TRBV7-6 to TRBJ2-2, with 10 bases aligning to TRBD2. The V and J ends lost 4 bases and 6 bases, in that order; junction bases with no gene match: 5. The CDR3 sequence is 15 residues long. The V gene's germline CDR1 is SGHVS and CDR2 FNYEAQ. CDR3 in amino acids: CASSSLAGRAGELFF. The DNA for the CDR3 is TGTGCCAGCAGCTCACTAGCGGGGAGGGCCGGGGAGCTGTTTTTT.

The chain has TRBV4-3 and TRBJ1-3; possible D gene TRBD1, 6 bases. This CDR3 has 15 residues. Trimming took 6 bases from V and 0 from J, leaving 12 bases between them. Germline V gene data show CDR1 as LGHNA and CDR2 as YSLEER. The CDR3 sequence: CASSLDSSSGNTIYF. CDR3 sequence (DNA): TGCGCCAGCAGTCTGGACAGTAGCTCTGGAAACACCATATATTTT.

The V call is TRBV4-3, the J call TRBJ1-4, with D tentatively TRBD1 (6 bases). The germline gives CDR1 LGHNA, CDR2 YSLEER. The CDR3 runs to 18 residues. Trimming took off 0 bases at V and 7 bases at J, with 21 bases between the two ends. CDR3 nucleotides: TGCGCCAGCAGCCAAGATTATTCCATAGGGGGTTGGGGTGAAAAACTGTTTTTT. Protein: CASSQDYSIGGWGEKLFF.